The sequence of this TCR beta chain was determined in a study of T cell responses to AZD1222 COVID-19 vaccine. Regarding the study as a whole: Along spike, vaccine-associated CD4 TCRs were found throughout, with dominance at 160-218 and 743-854.

Second doses at about 4 or about 12 weeks were pooled. About this clone itself: Its antigen is currently unknown.

Clones were sequenced by immunoSEQ multiplex PCR, and TCRdb holds only the in-frame ones, with some missing. This table holds about 160,000 clones, 80% to 95% found once. The CDR3 is 16 residues long. After removal of 4 bases from V and 5 bases from J, the junction contained 11 bases not matched to a gene. Germline CDR1 LGHDT, CDR2 YNNKEL (reference sequence). Sequenced material: peripheral blood, taken 28 days after the second AZD1222 dose. The sequence was obtained from an adult who received the AZD1222 COVID-19 vaccine. This sequence joins TRBV3-1 (or the pseudogene TRBV3-2) and TRBJ1-1; 9 bases are a match to TRBD1. As DNA, the CDR3 is TGTGCCAGCAGCCTCGGAGGACAGGGGTTGAGTACTGAAGCTTTCTTT. It yields the protein CASSLGGQGLSTEAFF.